This entry features one TCR beta chain sequence. This sample stems from a study of T-cell memory formation after mild COVID-19. TCRdb reprocessed the 5' RACE reads with MiXCR, giving one entry per CDR3 protein. Seen here are fewer than 350,000 distinct CDR3 sequences, approximately 14% observed once, and the top ten hold 21%. Input material: PBMCs or a T cell subset sorted from them (not recorded which). The sequence came from a man aged 18-30 years who had mild COVID-19 (a few samples of this study predate the infection). Cell type and time point are not known.

The CDR3 sequence is CAGSRGSYTDTQYF. CDR3 DNA: TGTGCCGGTTCAAGGGGCTCATACACAGATACGCAGTATTTT. The rearrangement links TRBV28 to TRBJ2-3; a weak D match, TRBD1 (5 bases). Germline V gene sequence: CDR1 MDHEN, CDR2 SYDVKM. Trimming removed 11 bases at V and 2 bases at J, with 17 bases between. This CDR3 comprises 14 residues.